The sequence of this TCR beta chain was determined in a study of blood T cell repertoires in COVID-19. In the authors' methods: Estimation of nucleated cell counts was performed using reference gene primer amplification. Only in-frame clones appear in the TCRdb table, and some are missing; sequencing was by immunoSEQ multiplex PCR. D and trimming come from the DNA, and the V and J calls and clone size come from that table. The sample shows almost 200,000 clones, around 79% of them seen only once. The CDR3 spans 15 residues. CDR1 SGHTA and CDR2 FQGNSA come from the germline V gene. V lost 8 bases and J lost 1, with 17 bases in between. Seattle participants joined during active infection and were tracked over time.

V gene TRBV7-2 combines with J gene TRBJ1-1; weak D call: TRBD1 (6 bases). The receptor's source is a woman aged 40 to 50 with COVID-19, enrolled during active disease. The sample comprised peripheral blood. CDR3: CASPRAGATNTEAFF. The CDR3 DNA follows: TGTGCCAGCCCCCGGGCGGGGGCTACGAACACTGAAGCTTTCTTT. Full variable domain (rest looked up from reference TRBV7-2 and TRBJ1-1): GAGVSQSPSNKVTEKGKDVELRCDPISGHTALYWYRQSLGQGLEFLIYFQGNSAPDKSGLPSDRFSAERTGGSVSTLTIQRTQQEDSAVYLCASPRAGATNTEAFFGQGTRLTVV.